This T cell receptor (beta chain) was sequenced in a study of shared clonotypes between healthy human individuals (dated by TCRdb to about 2020). In the study overall: The cohort included three men and two women between 18 and 49 years of age. For each donor, CD4 naive and CD4 memory were each run on three plates, CD8 naive on two plates, and CD8 memory on one plate. To estimate repertoire size and how much clonotype sharing occurs between individuals, the study deeply sequenced the blood TCR repertoires of about 5 healthy adults. Libraries were prepared and TCR repertoires were sequenced by different laboratories using diverse techniques, in order to increase sequencing depth and limit assay-specific biases. Per donor, leukapheresis produced somewhere between about 0.94 and 10 billion PBMCs. The paper as a whole reports these results and caveats: Even with the large sequencing depth, rarefaction of the sorted-subset datasets indicated that sequencing was incomplete. Clonotypes shared by all four sorted-subset donors showed higher generation probabilities than non-shared clonotypes. The genetic and exposure-history diversity represented was limited by the small number of donors. Sampling was limited to blood, and TCR repertoires in tissue likely differ from TCR repertoires in blood. Based on pairwise subsampling, the degree of clonotype sharing among donors was expected to be affected by sequencing depth. Naive subsets generally had larger estimated clonotype richness than memory subsets. Around 5% of naive CD4, around 3.5% of naive CD8, about 2.5% of memory CD4, and 0.35% to 0.4% of memory CD8 clonotypes were shared across several donors.

CD8 naive samples consisted of CD45RO-negative cells that were positively selected for CCR7, yielding a CD45RA+CCR7+ population without TemRA cells. The donors were healthy, HIV-negative adults who had no recently reported acute infections or vaccinations. Every donor was a Caucasian adult living in Nashville, Tennessee, USA. Blood was obtained by leukapheresis, after which PBMCs were separated by Ficoll-Histopaque density gradient centrifugation and cryopreserved in liquid nitrogen vapor phase. Analytical flow cytometry was used to check the purity and quantity of every magnetically sorted T cell population. Genomic DNA was isolated from each sorted fraction and quantified by UV absorbance on a Nanodrop 2000c. V is pruned by 2 bases and J by 3 bases, leaving 5 bases of the junction without a gene match. The cysteine opens and the phenylalanine closes a CDR3 of 14 amino acids. Only CDR3 DNA remains: 42 bases, in frame from the first base. For CDR1 and CDR2, the germline V gene (reference sequence) lists GTSNPN and SVGIG.

As concerns this clone: It has no known antigen specificity. Base qualities were left out, and no much larger clone turns up one base away.

Using the deep immunoSEQ assay, multiplex PCR amplified TCR CDR3 regions from genomic DNA. Extracted genomic DNA from each cell subset was spread evenly across all wells of several immunoSEQ 96-well plates, with each plate serving as a replicate. Each replicate PCR for sorted subsets received around 200 ng genomic DNA, equal to some 32,000 T cell genomes. Purified libraries were measured with a Qubit 3.0 fluorometer, size-checked on a Bioanalyzer 2100, and measured again with the KAPA Library Quantification kit. Every immunoSEQ 96-well plate was sequenced on a separate single-read 150-cycle Illumina NextSeq 550 flow cell. Per the authors' processing: Because the immunoSEQ output held only junctional sequences and lacked quality scores, the filtering could not match the filtering applied to full-length reads. Sequences were annotated with PyIR, a Python wrapper for IgBLAST v1.9, using IMGT germline references to assign V/J genes and CDR3. Any read was removed if the V/J assignment was weak (E-value above 1e-6), the CDR3 was missing, or the read contained stop codons, out-of-frame junctions, or ambiguous translated residues. V3J clonotypes were defined by identical inferred V gene, J gene, and CDR3 amino acid sequence. To compute the percentage overlap between repertoires, the number of shared unique clonotypes was divided by the size of the smaller repertoire. RTK rarefaction, the Chao1 estimator, and Recon v2.1 estimates of unobserved clonotypes were used to assess repertoire richness. OLGA was used to compute generation probabilities for all TCRbeta clonotypes that the gDNA method yielded from a handful of donors. TCRdb obtained this table from immuneACCESS and retained in-frame rearrangements with V and J assigned. These tables miss some clones; where compared with another copy, unresolved V genes account for less than half of the shortfall, and the remainder is unexplained. That table gives V, J and clone size, and the DNA gave D and trimming. The table for this sample lists hundreds of thousands of clones; 90% to 95% of them were counted only once. The ten largest clones represent approximately 25% of the sample.

The source of this sequence is a man aged 25-45 years in good health. The V and J segments used are TRBV30 and TRBJ1-1; TRBD1 agrees with 8 junctional bases. Sequencing was carried out using naive CD8+ T cells sorted from blood. The sample's cell subset or site, from its label and the paper: CD45RA+CCR7+. The CDR3 has the sequence CAWSTGTGDTEAFF. The DNA sequence is TGTGCCTGGAGTACCGGGACAGGCGACACTGAAGCTTTCTTT.